This T cell receptor (beta chain) was captured by sequencing in a study of T cells expressing NK-cell markers. Study as a whole: Sorted T-cell subsets CD3+CD56+NKG2C+, CD3+CD56+NKG2C- and CD3+CD56-NKG2C+ were TCR beta-sequenced.

The CDR3 runs 14 residues. Following a re-call of the 5' RACE reads, TCRdb has one entry per CDR3 protein and lacks DNA. Seen in this sample are roughly 180,000 distinct CDR3 sequences; the ten most common clones hold around a sixth. The specimen sequenced was blood T cells: a sorted CD56 or NKG2C T cell subset, CD4+ or CD8+ T cells, or bulk PBMC T cells (not recorded which). The chain has TRBV12-3 or TRBV12-4 and TRBJ2-5; checking the TCRdb D call of TRBD1 is not possible without DNA. The clonotype comes from a woman aged 18-69 years in good health. The CDR3 sequence: CASSRTGGMETQYF.